This T cell receptor beta chain was found in a study of T-cell memory formation after mild COVID-19. The study, taken as a whole, reports: That cross-reactive memory joined was suggested by some responding clones appearing in pre-infection memory.

TCRdb ran MiXCR on the 5' RACE reads and lists one entry per CDR3 protein. This sample yields hundreds of thousands of distinct CDR3 sequences, of which more than 15% are seen a single time; 20% to 25% belongs to the top ten. This clonotype was recorded many times. Its antigen is as yet unknown. Sequence at one end of the junction differs from germline and may be a read error. This CDR3 is built from 13 residues. Per the germline V gene, CDR1 is LGHDT and CDR2 is YNNKEL (reference sequence). This TCR was sampled from a man aged 18-30 years who had mild COVID-19 (a few samples of this study predate the infection). Cell type and time point are not known. Sequenced sample: PBMCs or a T cell subset sorted from them (not recorded which). The V gene is TRBV3-1, the J gene TRBJ2-7, with D perhaps TRBD1 (5 bases). CDR3 nucleotide sequence: TGTGCCAGCAGCGAAGACAGTTACTACGAGCAGTACTTC. It is translated as CASSEDSYYEQYF.